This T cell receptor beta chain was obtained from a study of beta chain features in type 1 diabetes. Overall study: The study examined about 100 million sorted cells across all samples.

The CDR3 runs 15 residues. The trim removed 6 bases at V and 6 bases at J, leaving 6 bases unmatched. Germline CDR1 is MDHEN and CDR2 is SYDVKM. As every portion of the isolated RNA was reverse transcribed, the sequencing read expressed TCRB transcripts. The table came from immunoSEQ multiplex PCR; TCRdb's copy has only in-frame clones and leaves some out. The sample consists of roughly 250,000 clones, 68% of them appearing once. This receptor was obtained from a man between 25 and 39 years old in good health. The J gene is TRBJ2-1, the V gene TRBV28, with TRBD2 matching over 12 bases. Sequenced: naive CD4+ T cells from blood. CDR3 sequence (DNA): TGTGCCAGCAGCTTGACTAGCGGGAGTTTCAATGAGCAGTTCTTC. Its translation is CASSLTSGSFNEQFF.